One sample yielded the 18 T cell receptor beta chains listed below, sequenced in a study of blood T cell repertoires in COVID-19. Method: immunoSEQ multiplex PCR; TCRdb's copy keeps in-frame clones and lacks some. The sample lists some 120,000 clones; almost 80% were seen once. Sequenced: peripheral blood. The source of these receptors is a human donor in a cohort sampled during active COVID-19.

The V gene is TRBV27, the J gene TRBJ2-5, with D tentatively TRBD1 (6 bases). V was pared by 2 bases and J by 4 bases, with 8 bases between. The germline CDR1 and CDR2 sequences are MNHEY and SMNVEV (reference sequence). This CDR3 is 13 amino acids long. The CDR3 is CASSLRRGETQYF. The CDR3 nucleotides read TGTGCCAGCAGTTTACGCAGGGGAGAGACCCAGTACTTC.

V gene TRBV28 combines with J gene TRBJ2-5, with TRBD1 identical over 11 bases. From germline, CDR1 is MDHEN and CDR2 SYDVKM. V trimming: 5 bases; J trimming: 4 bases; junction bases outside the gene matches: 9. The CDR3 contains 16 residues. CDR3 nucleotide sequence: TGTGCCAGCAGTCACTGGGGGGACAGGGGGTCAGAGACCCAGTACTTC. Translation: CASSHWGDRGSETQYF.

V usage is TRBV9 and J usage is TRBJ2-3; TRBD1 might be the D (6 bases). In germline, CDR1 is SGDLS, CDR2 YYNGEE. Trimming removed 2 bases from V and 4 bases from J, with 11 bases in between. This CDR3 is built from 14 residues. The CDR3 sequence is CASSVETGSDTQYF. CDR3 sequence (DNA): TGTGCCAGCAGCGTCGAAACAGGGTCAGATACGCAGTATTTT.

The DNA of the CDR3 is TGTGCCACCAGTGATGTGAGCGGGGGTTCCACCTACAATGAGCAGTTCTTC. The encoded protein is CATSDVSGGSTYNEQFF. The genes are TRBV24-1 and TRBJ2-1; TRBD2 matches at 8 bases. V was clipped by 3 bases and J by 2 bases; unmatched bases: 8. The CDR3 loop spans 17 amino acids. The germline V gene encodes CDR1 KGHDR and CDR2 SFDVKD.

The chain recombines TRBV5-5 with TRBJ2-3; TRBD1 agrees at 7 bases. The CDR3 contains 17 residues. V shed 2 bases, J shed 0 bases, and the junction held 9 bases outside the gene matches. Germline values: CDR1 SGHKS, CDR2 YYEKEE (reference sequence). The chain's CDR3 is CASSFKTGSLSTDTQYF. CDR3 coding DNA: TGTGCCAGCAGCTTTAAGACAGGGTCACTCAGCACAGATACGCAGTATTTT. Using reference TRBV5-5 and TRBJ2-3 for the parts outside the CDR3, the full variable domain is DAGVTQSPTHLIKTRGQQVTLRCSPISGHKSVSWYQQVLGQGPQFIFQYYEKEERGRGNFPDRFSARQFPNYSSELNVNALLLGDSALYLCASSFKTGSLSTDTQYFGPGTRLTVL.

The gene calls are TRBV15 and TRBJ1-5, with TRBD1 identical over 10 bases. Per germline, CDR1 LNHNV and CDR2 YYDKDF (reference sequence). V shed 3 bases, J shed 8 bases, and the junction held 7 bases outside the gene matches. The CDR3 runs to 15 residues. The CDR3 sequence: CATSSGTGAYEPQHF. CDR3 nucleotide sequence: TGTGCCACCAGCAGTGGGACAGGGGCTTACGAGCCCCAGCATTTT.

The genes are TRBV18 and TRBJ1-1; maybe TRBD1 (6 bases). The CDR3 is 15 amino acids. Trimming left V 1 base short and J 2 bases short, with 11 bases between. Germline V lookup: CDR1 KGHSH, CDR2 LQKENI. The CDR3 DNA is TGTGCCAGCTCACCACAGGGGGTCCACAACACTGAAGCTTTCTTT. Translation gives CASSPQGVHNTEAFF.

This clone was picked up a small number of times. The rearrangement uses TRBV18 and TRBJ1-2; TRBD1 might be the D (5 bases). V was shortened by 3 bases and J by 2 bases, with 13 bases between the two germline ends. Germline V gene data show CDR1 as KGHSH and CDR2 as LQKENI. This CDR3 region has 15 residues. CDR3 coding DNA: TGTGCCAGCTCACCCCTTGGGCCAGGGAACTATGGCTACACCTTC. Encoded protein: CASSPLGPGNYGYTF.

The CDR3 DNA reads TGTGCCAGCAGCCACTCAGGTAGCGGGGGGGCTGAGACCCAGTACTTC. This translates into CASSHSGSGGAETQYF. This rearrangement joins TRBV6-6 to TRBJ2-5, with 11 bases aligning to TRBD2. Losses at the gene ends were 6 bases for V and 5 bases for J; bases not matched to a gene: 11. The CDR3 runs 16 residues. Germline CDR1 and CDR2: MNHNY and SVGAGI (reference sequence).

Only a few counts were recorded for this clone. The chain combines TRBV5-5 with TRBJ2-4; 9 bases line up with TRBD1. J lost 0 bases, V lost 4 bases, and 5 bases had no gene match. Looked up from germline, CDR1 is SGHKS and CDR2 is YYEKEE (reference sequence). The CDR3 runs 16 residues. CDR3 nucleotides: TGTGCCAGCAGCACACAGGGGGCTCTAGCCAAAAACATTCAGTACTTC. Translated: CASSTQGALAKNIQYF.

The chain joins TRBV9 to TRBJ1-2; 7 positions agree with TRBD1. Germline V CDR1 and CDR2: SGDLS, YYNGEE. This CDR3 is built from 15 residues. J gave up 3 bases and V 0 bases, and 5 bases lay outside the gene matches. CDR3 amino acids: CASSVEAGGDYGYTF. The CDR3 DNA reads as TGTGCCAGCAGCGTAGAGGCAGGGGGAGACTATGGCTACACCTTC.

This CDR3 is CASSLDAGRADTQYF. In DNA form, the CDR3 reads TGCGCCAGCAGCTTGGATGCAGGGAGGGCAGATACGCAGTATTTT. The chain has TRBV5-1 and TRBJ2-3; 7 nucleotides line up with TRBD2. This CDR3 contains 15 residues. The V gene's germline CDR1 is SGHRS and CDR2 YFSETQ. The junction had 5 bases not matched to a gene; V was cut back by 0 bases and J by 4 bases.

The CDR3 loop reads CASRTTGRGGYEQYF. The CDR3, as DNA: TGTGCCAGCAGAACGACTGGCCGAGGAGGTTACGAGCAGTACTTC. J is TRBJ2-7 and V is TRBV27; D may be TRBD2 (5 bases). Trimming stripped 6 bases from V and 4 bases from J, with 19 bases between. The CDR3 is made up of 15 amino acids. Per the germline V gene, CDR1 is MNHEY and CDR2 is SMNVEV (reference sequence).

The chain has TRBV11-3 and TRBJ2-1, with a weak D call TRBD2 (6 bases). Germline CDR1 and CDR2: SGHNT and YENEEA. The V and J ends lost 1 base and 3 bases respectively, with 10 bases between them. The CDR3 spans 15 residues. The CDR3 nucleotides are TGTGCCAGCAGCTTAGGGGGGGATAACTACAATGAGCAGTTCTTC. It codes for CASSLGGDNYNEQFF.

The genes are TRBV19 and TRBJ2-2; 10 nucleotides agree with TRBD1. The CDR3 is 15 residues long. V gave up 9 bases and J gave up 6 bases; unmatched junction bases: 10. Germline lookup yields CDR1 LNHDA and CDR2 SQIVND (reference sequence). This CDR3 reads CASRDRGRAAGELFF. The CDR3 bases are TGTGCCAGCCGGGACAGGGGCAGGGCGGCCGGGGAGCTGTTTTTT.

The J gene is TRBJ1-2, the V gene TRBV6-5; 7 nucleotides align to TRBD1. J lost 4 bases, V lost 4 bases, and 6 bases had no gene match. The CDR3 is 14 amino acids. In germline, CDR1 is MNHEY, CDR2 SVGAGI. Here the CDR3 reads CASSFDREGYGYTF. In DNA form, the CDR3 reads TGTGCCAGCAGTTTCGACAGGGAAGGCTATGGCTACACCTTC.

This sequence joins TRBV4-3 and TRBJ1-3, with TRBD1 identical over 7 bases. Trimming at V came to 1 base and at J to 4 bases, leaving 10 bases not matched to a gene. The CDR3 sequence is 17 residues long. CDR1 and CDR2 (germline): LGHNA, YSLEER. The CDR3 DNA follows: TGCGCCAGCAGCCAAGCGCCGGGACAGCCTTCCGGAAACACCATATATTTT. It translates to CASSQAPGQPSGNTIYF.

The chain couples TRBV14 to TRBJ1-1, with TRBD1 as a possible D gene (5 bases). From germline, CDR1 is SGHDN and CDR2 FVKESK. This CDR3 contains 13 residues. V was pared by 2 bases and J by 1 base, with 5 bases between. The CDR3 protein is CASSQQGNTEAFF. CDR3 nucleotide sequence: TGTGCCAGCAGCCAACAGGGGAACACTGAAGCTTTCTTT.